The source of this T cell receptor (beta chain) is a study of shared clonotypes between healthy human individuals. General study findings and limits: Relative to memory subsets, naive subsets generally showed larger estimated richness. Sampling used blood alone; tissue repertoires probably differ. Rarefaction exposed incomplete sorted-subset sequencing despite large depth.

In the naive CD8 group, cells lacked CD45RO and were positively selected for CCR7, so terminally differentiated effector memory CD45RA+ cells were left out. There were no recent acute infections or vaccinations among the donors, who were healthy HIV-negative adults. Concerning this clone: Its antigen is as yet unknown.

This CDR3 is built from 12 residues. V was pared by 7 bases and J by 7 bases, with 11 bases between. From germline, CDR1 is SNHLY and CDR2 FYNNEI. Produced via immunoSEQ multiplex PCR; TCRdb's table is partial and in-frame only. The sample has 760,000 or so clones, 95% to 97% seen once; the top ten hold under 0.3%. The sequenced sample consisted of naive CD8+ T cells sorted from blood. This TCR was recovered from a man aged 30-40 years in good health. The chain joins TRBV2 to TRBJ1-5, with D possibly matching TRBD1 (5 bases). CDR3: CASKRGGQPQHF. For the CDR3, the DNA is TGTGCCAGCAAAAGGGGTGGACAGCCCCAGCATTTT.